This TCR beta chain was recorded in a study of T-cell reconstitution after alpha-beta-depleted transplantation in children. With 5 bases removed from V and 10 bases from J, the gap between germline ends came to 12 bases. The germline V gene has CDR1 LGHDT and CDR2 YNNKEL (reference sequence). The CDR3 contains 12 residues. This clonotype was detected many times. Unique molecular identifiers featured in how the TCRbeta library was prepared. TCRdb fed the PCR reads into MiXCR, producing one record per CDR3 protein. The repertoire holds 210,000 or so distinct CDR3 sequences, roughly 9% seen once, with around 6% in the top ten.

This receptor was taken from a human donor who donated a stem cell graft to a child with acute lymphoblastic leukemia. The material was PBMCs from the stem cell graft donor, obtained from the stem cell graft. The chain joins TRBV3-1 to TRBJ2-1, with a possible D match to TRBD2 (6 bases). The DNA of the CDR3 is TGTGCCAGCAGCGAACCGGGACTCGAGCAGTTCTTC. Translated, it gives CASSEPGLEQFF.